The 3 T cell receptor beta chains reported below all come from one sample, sequenced in a study of blood T cell repertoires in COVID-19. TCRdb's table, derived via immunoSEQ multiplex PCR, lists solely in-frame clones and lacks some. This table holds around 200,000 clones, approximately 79% found once. The material sequenced was peripheral blood. The receptors were sampled from a woman aged 45-59 years with acute or convalescent COVID-19.

The V gene is TRBV5-1, the J gene TRBJ1-1, with D maybe TRBD1 (6 bases). CDR1 and CDR2 from the germline V gene are SGHRS and YFSETQ. This CDR3 contains 12 residues. The V gene lost 4 bases and the J gene lost 8 bases, with 12 bases spanning the gap. DNA of the CDR3: TGCGCCAGCAGCCTAAGTGGACAGGAAGCTTTCTTT. As protein: CASSLSGQEAFF.

J is TRBJ1-2 and V is TRBV6-2 or TRBV6-3, with D perhaps TRBD1 (6 bases). CDR1 and CDR2 from the germline V gene are MNHEY and SVGEGT. V was clipped by 2 bases and J by 6 bases, with 13 bases between them. The CDR3 covers 14 residues. This chain's CDR3 is CASSYPNRVDGYTF. As DNA, the CDR3 is TGTGCCAGCAGTTACCCGAACAGGGTTGATGGCTACACCTTC.

The rearrangement joins TRBV5-1 to TRBJ2-7, with 9 bases that match TRBD1. The germline CDR1 and CDR2 sequences are SGHRS and YFSETQ. V shed 2 bases and J 3 bases; nucleotides not matched to a gene: 6. The CDR3 has 15 residues. CDR3 DNA: TGCGCCAGCAGCTTTGTGATGGACAGGGGCTACGAGCAGTACTTC. The encoded protein is CASSFVMDRGYEQYF. The full variable domain, rest sourced from reference TRBV5-1 and TRBJ2-7, is KAGVTQTPRYLIKTRGQQVTLSCSPISGHRSVSWYQQTPGQGLQFLFEYFSETQRNKGNFPGRFSGRQFSNSRSEMNVSTLELGDSALYLCASSFVMDRGYEQYFGPGTRLTVT.